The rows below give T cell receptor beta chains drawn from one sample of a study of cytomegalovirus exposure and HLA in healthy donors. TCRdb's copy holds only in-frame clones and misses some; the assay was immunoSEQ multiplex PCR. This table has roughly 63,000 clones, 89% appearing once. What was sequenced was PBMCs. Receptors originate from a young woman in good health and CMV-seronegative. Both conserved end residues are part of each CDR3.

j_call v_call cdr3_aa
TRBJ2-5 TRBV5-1 CASSGGVRQETQYF
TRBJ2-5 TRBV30 CAWGTGGEETQYF
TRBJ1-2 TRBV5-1 CASRGGGTGDYGYTF
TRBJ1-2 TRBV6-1 CASSQHRGYGYTF
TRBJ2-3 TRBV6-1 CASSGTSGRDTQYF
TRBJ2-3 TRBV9 CASSGPRPGLARDTQYF
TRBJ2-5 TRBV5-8 CASSGPGGLETQYF
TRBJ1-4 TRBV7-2 CASSLEWSRGRLFF
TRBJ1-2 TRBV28 CASGGAYGYTF
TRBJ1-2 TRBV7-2 CASSLWDTSNYGYTF
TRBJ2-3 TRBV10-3 CAIGSWLAGGGSDTQYF
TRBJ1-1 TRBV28 CASSPTVNTEAFF
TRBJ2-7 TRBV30 CAWSPNGTVPNWQTFYEQYF
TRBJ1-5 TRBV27 CASSPGSLGQGQPQHF
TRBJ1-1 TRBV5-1 CASSLGQGSKAMNTEAFF
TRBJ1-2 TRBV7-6 CASSLGDGGNYGYTF
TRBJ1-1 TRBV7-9 CASSSDSGDVDAFF
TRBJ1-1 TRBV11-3 CASSLGQNTEAFF
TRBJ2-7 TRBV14 CASSQDIDGAYEQYF
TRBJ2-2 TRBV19 CASSGTGEVLNTGELFF
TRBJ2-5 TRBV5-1 CASTALGDRAETQYF
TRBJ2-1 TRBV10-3 CAISDRSETFSYNEQFF
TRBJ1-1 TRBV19 CASSPRRQVNTEAFF
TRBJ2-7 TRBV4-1 CASSPPSSGGRGDEQYF
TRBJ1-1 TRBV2 CASNPGWGGTEAFF
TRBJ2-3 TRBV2 CASSPGGSTDTQYF
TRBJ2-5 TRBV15 CATSLPTQGRVQYF
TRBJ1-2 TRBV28 CASNLDYNYGYTF
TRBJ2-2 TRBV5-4 CASSLEGRTGELFF
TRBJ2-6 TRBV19 CASSGGLGGANVLTF
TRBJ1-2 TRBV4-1 CASSQAVANYGYTF
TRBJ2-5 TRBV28 CASSGTGYQETQYF
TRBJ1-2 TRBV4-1 CASSQVVNPGGGYTF
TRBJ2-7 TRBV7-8 CASSLGRGITYEQYF
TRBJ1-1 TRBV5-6 CASSINPNTEAFF